Detailed here is one T cell receptor beta chain. Its antigen is still unknown. This specimen belongs to a study of T cell responses to AZD1222 COVID-19 vaccine. Study findings and constraints: Dominant CD4 TCR responses targeted spike regions 160-218 and 743-854.

The CDR3 sequence is 14 residues long. V was pared by 3 bases and J by 5 bases, with 13 bases between. Looked up from germline, CDR1 is SGHTA and CDR2 is FQGNSA. Using immunoSEQ multiplex PCR, the repertoire was profiled, and TCRdb retains in-frame clones only, with some absent. The sample includes around 120,000 clones, approximately 88% of them seen just once. The receptor's source is an adult in good health. The source was peripheral blood, collected on day 0 of AZD1222 vaccination. The V call is TRBV7-2, the J call TRBJ1-2; D not certain. CDR3 nucleotides: TGTGCCAGCAGCTTGTCCAGAGAAGGTTATGGCTACACCTTC. Translation gives CASSLSREGYGYTF.